One sample yielded the 9 T cell receptor beta chains listed below, sequenced in a study of shared clonotypes between healthy human individuals. Method: immunoSEQ multiplex PCR; TCRdb's copy keeps in-frame clones and lacks some. The sample lists about 2.4 million clones, 80% to 95% occurring once. The specimen sequenced was naive CD4+ T cells from PBMCs. Subset reported: CD45RA+ positively selected. These TCRs come from a young man in good health. Some clones in this sample may be carry-over from other donors' samples.

With respect to this clone: Other DNA sequences of this sample code for an identical CDR3. The rearrangement links TRBV5-1 to TRBJ2-5; the match to TRBD2 covers 14 bases. The germline V gene has CDR1 SGHRS and CDR2 YFSETQ. The CDR3 totals 16 residues. J gave up 4 bases and V 0 bases, and 2 bases lay outside the gene matches. CDR3 region: CASSLGLAGGLETQYF. CDR3 sequence (DNA): TGCGCCAGCAGCTTGGGACTAGCGGGAGGGCTAGAGACCCAGTACTTC. Together with reference TRBV5-1 and TRBJ2-5, the CDR3 gives the full variable domain: KAGVTQTPRYLIKTRGQQVTLSCSPISGHRSVSWYQQTPGQGLQFLFEYFSETQRNKGNFPGRFSGRQFSNSRSEMNVSTLELGDSALYLCASSLGLAGGLETQYFGPGTRLLVL.

The rearrangement links TRBV28 to TRBJ1-5; 7 bases line up with TRBD1. After removal of 6 bases from V and 6 bases from J, the junction contained 17 bases not matched to a gene. The CDR3 covers 17 residues. Germline CDR1 reads MDHEN; CDR2 reads SYDVKM. CDR3 DNA sequence: TGTGCCAGCAGCCTCCCTCAAGGACAGGCGAGGGTTCAGCCCCAGCATTTT. Encoded protein: CASSLPQGQARVQPQHF.

CDR3 DNA: TGTGCCAGCAAATTAAACAGGGGGAGGGCTGAAGCTTTCTTT. Translation gives CASKLNRGRAEAFF. The gene calls are TRBV6-5 and TRBJ1-1; 8 bases are a match to TRBD1. CDR3 length: 14 residues. CDR1 is MNHEY, CDR2 SVGAGI, per germline. The V and J ends lost 7 bases and 6 bases, in that order; junction bases with no gene match: 10.

J is TRBJ2-2 and V is TRBV6-1, with D maybe TRBD1 (6 bases). The CDR3 totals 14 residues. Between the trimmed V and J ends, which lost 6 bases and 3 bases, there was a span of 11 bases. Germline V lookup: CDR1 MNHNS, CDR2 SASEGT. The CDR3 DNA sequence: TGTGCCAGCAGAGGGGACACCCACACCGGGGAGCTGTTTTTT. Amino acid sequence: CASRGDTHTGELFF.

The rearrangement uses TRBV19 and TRBJ1-6, with 10 bases aligning to TRBD1. V trimming: 8 bases; J trimming: 10 bases; junction bases outside the gene matches: 11. Germline V gene data show CDR1 as LNHDA and CDR2 as SQIVND (reference sequence). The CDR3 has 15 amino acids. The DNA for the CDR3 is TGTGCCAGTCGTACCGGGACAGGGGTCTACTCACCCCTCCACTTT. This sequence encodes CASRTGTGVYSPLHF.

This sequence joins TRBV2 and TRBJ2-7; D unresolved. The germline CDR1 and CDR2 sequences are SNHLY and FYNNEI. The CDR3 has 14 amino acids. V dropped 4 bases and J dropped 7 bases, with 17 bases sitting between them. The CDR3 sequence is CASSGSSAVGEQYF. As DNA, the CDR3 is TGTGCCAGCAGTGGATCGTCGGCGGTAGGGGAGCAGTACTTC.

The chain uses TRBV14 and TRBJ1-2, with D maybe TRBD1 (5 bases). CDR1 is SGHDN, CDR2 FVKESK, per germline. This CDR3 comprises 14 residues. V dropped 1 base and J dropped 6 bases, with 12 bases sitting between them. CDR3 sequence: CASSQVIGGDGYTF. In nucleotides, the CDR3 is TGTGCCAGCAGCCAAGTGATCGGGGGAGATGGCTACACCTTC.

The V call is TRBV11-2, the J call TRBJ2-3; D is possibly TRBD1 (5 bases). V gave up 9 bases and J gave up 0 bases, with 13 bases separating them. The CDR3 totals 14 residues. Germline values: CDR1 SGHAT, CDR2 FQNNGV. CDR3 DNA sequence: TGTGCCAGTACACGACAGCCTAGCACAGATACGCAGTATTTT. It is translated as CASTRQPSTDTQYF.

As for this clone: This sample includes further DNA sequences coding for the same CDR3. The rearrangement uses TRBV11-2 and TRBJ2-1; D is possibly TRBD2 (5 bases). The germline V and J ends were trimmed by 1 base and 9 bases, with 7 bases remaining between them. From germline, CDR1 is SGHAT and CDR2 FQNNGV. The CDR3 is 12 amino acids. The CDR3 DNA sequence: TGTGCCAGCAGCTTAGTAGGAGGTGAGCAGTTCTTC. Residues: CASSLVGGEQFF. Full variable domain (remainder filled in from reference TRBV11-2 and TRBJ2-1): EAGVAQSPRYKIIEKRQSVAFWCNPISGHATLYWYQQILGQGPKLLIQFQNNGVVDDSQLPKDRFSAERLKGVDSTLKIQPAKLEDSAVYLCASSLVGGEQFFGPGTRLTVL.